The 26 T cell receptor beta chains below were found in one sample sequenced in a study of T cells in Graves' hyperthyroidism and ophthalmopathy. TCR beta CDR3 sequences were amplified from RNA transcripts. The HTBI primer set served for first-round RT-PCR of the TCR CDR3. TCRdb itself ran the multiplex PCR reads through MiXCR, one entry per CDR3 protein. Of some 560,000 distinct CDR3 sequences in the sample, 14% were seen once. Sample: blood. All receptors come from a middle-aged woman with Graves' hyperthyroidism.

The chain combines TRBV5-4 with TRBJ2-2; 9 bases are a match to TRBD2. V shed 4 bases, J shed 4 bases, and the junction held 11 bases outside the gene matches. The CDR3 sequence is 17 residues long. Germline assignment: CDR1 SGHNT and CDR2 YYREEE (reference sequence). The CDR3 nucleotides read TGTGCCAGCAGCCCGTCTTGGCGGGAGGGAAGCACCGGGGAGCTGTTTTTT. It is translated as CASSPSWREGSTGELFF.

The chain links TRBV10-3 to TRBJ1-1, with 11 bases lining up with TRBD1. CDR1 and CDR2 (germline): ENHRY, SYGVKD. J gave up 7 bases and V 6 bases, and 7 bases lay outside the gene matches. This CDR3 spans 14 amino acids. CDR3 sequence: CAISGTGGEGEAFF. In DNA form, the CDR3 reads TGTGCCATCAGCGGGACAGGGGGAGAGGGTGAAGCTTTCTTT.

The rearrangement joins TRBV2 to TRBJ2-3; D unclear. Trimming left V 3 bases short and J 4 bases short, with 11 bases between. In germline, CDR1 is SNHLY, CDR2 FYNNEI. The CDR3 contains 14 residues. CDR3 in amino acids: CASSDQSGSDTQYF. CDR3 bases: TGTGCCAGCAGTGACCAATCCGGGTCAGATACGCAGTATTTT.

V is TRBV12-5 and J is TRBJ2-1, with 12 bases identical to TRBD2. Germline V gene lookup returns CDR1 LGHNT and CDR2 FRNRAP. The CDR3 loop spans 16 amino acids. V was pared by 3 bases and J by 7 bases, with 7 bases of the junction left unmatched. The DNA of the CDR3 is TGTGCTAGTGGTTTCTCCGGACTAGCGGGACAAAATGAGCAGTTCTTC. Its translation: CASGFSGLAGQNEQFF.

This clonotype came up many times. The genes are TRBV6-2 or TRBV6-3 and TRBJ2-1; 10 bases match TRBD2. Germline V gene sequence: CDR1 MNHEY, CDR2 SVGEGT. The V segment lost 2 bases and the J segment 11 bases; nucleotides outside the gene matches: 9. The CDR3 is made up of 15 amino acids. CDR3 nucleotides: TGTGCCAGCAGTTACCTTACACATAGCGGGAGGCAGCAGTTCTTC. Its protein is CASSYLTHSGRQQFF.

V is TRBV7-9 and J is TRBJ2-7; no firm D call. Germline V gene lookup returns CDR1 SEHNR and CDR2 FQNEAQ (reference sequence). The CDR3 sequence is 15 residues long. V was trimmed by 5 bases and J by 2 bases, leaving 16 bases between them. CDR3 in DNA: TGTGCCAGCAGCCAAGCAAATAGCCGGACCTACGAGCAGTACTTC. This translates into CASSQANSRTYEQYF. Combining the CDR3 with reference TRBV7-9 and TRBJ2-7 gives the whole variable domain DTGVSQNPRHKITKRGQNVTFRCDPISEHNRLYWYRQTLGQGPEFLTYFQNEAQLEKSRLLSDRFSAERPKGSFSTLEIQRTEQGDSAMYLCASSQANSRTYEQYFGPGTRLTVT.

This clonotype has a count of ten or more. This chain connects TRBV20-1 to TRBJ1-5, with 11 bases lining up with TRBD1. Germline lookup yields CDR1 DFQATT and CDR2 SNEGSKA (reference sequence). The CDR3 is made up of 13 amino acids. The V and J ends lost 5 bases and 6 bases, in that order; junction bases with no gene match: 3. This CDR3 reads CSAWTGGTQPQHF. Written as DNA, the CDR3 is TGCAGTGCTTGGACAGGGGGCACTCAGCCCCAGCATTTT.

This clonotype has only a few counts. The CDR3 DNA sequence: TGTGCCAGCTCACCACGGGCGGCGGGGTTAGGATCACCCCTCCACTTT. Translated, it gives CASSPRAAGLGSPLHF. The J gene is TRBJ1-6, the V gene TRBV18, with unresolved D. V was clipped by 1 base and J by 10 bases, with 17 bases between them. CDR1 KGHSH and CDR2 LQKENI come from the germline V gene. The CDR3 is made up of 16 amino acids.

This clonotype has more than one count but fewer than ten. The V and J genes are TRBV27 and TRBJ2-1, with TRBD2 as a possible D gene (6 bases). V dropped 6 bases and J dropped 0 bases, with 12 bases sitting between them. The CDR3 runs to 15 residues. In germline, CDR1 is MNHEY, CDR2 SMNVEV (reference sequence). The CDR3 region is CASRSLAPSYNEQFF. In DNA, the CDR3 is TGTGCCAGCAGGTCCCTAGCGCCCTCCTACAATGAGCAGTTCTTC.

This clonotype has a handful of counts. The V and J genes are TRBV27 and TRBJ2-1; perhaps D is TRBD1 or TRBD2 (5 bases each). The germline V gene has CDR1 MNHEY and CDR2 SMNVEV (reference sequence). V lost 6 bases and J 8 bases, leaving 23 bases between the germline ends. The CDR3 contains 16 residues. Here the CDR3 reads CASSYVPGTLNHEQFF. DNA for the CDR3: TGTGCCAGCAGCTATGTTCCGGGGACCCTCAACCATGAGCAGTTCTTC.

Many counts were recorded for this clonotype. The junction shows a germline mismatch at one end, possibly a read error. The V gene is TRBV7-7, the J gene TRBJ2-1; D possibly uses TRBD1 or TRBD2 (6 bases each). CDR1 is SSHAT and CDR2 is FNYEAQ in the germline V gene (reference sequence). The CDR3 is 12 residues long. The CDR3 reads CASSPQGGEQFF. For the CDR3, the DNA is TGTGCTAGCAGCCCACAGGGAGGTGAGCAGTTCTTC.

This clonotype appeared many times. The chain links TRBV11-2 to TRBJ2-5; unclear D gene. The ends were cut back, 4 bases at V and 0 bases at J, with 18 bases in the middle. From germline, CDR1 is SGHAT and CDR2 FQNNGV. There are 17 residues in the CDR3. The CDR3 DNA sequence: TGTGCCAGCAGCTCGGCCCTGGACCCGTTCAACCAAGAGACCCAGTACTTC. Amino acids: CASSSALDPFNQETQYF.

This clonotype has ten or more counts. The V and J genes are TRBV6-1 and TRBJ2-1; perhaps TRBD1 as D (5 bases). V was shortened by 8 bases and J by 10 bases, with 27 bases between the two germline ends. The germline CDR1 and CDR2 sequences are MNHNS and SASEGT. This CDR3 region has 16 residues. The CDR3, as DNA: TGTGCCAGCCTAAAAAAACCCGGTGCAGGGCCCTGGGAGCAGTTCTTC. Encoded protein: CASLKKPGAGPWEQFF.

This clonotype was seen a handful of times. J is TRBJ2-1 and V is TRBV5-1; 8 bases map to TRBD2. This CDR3 region has 14 residues. Trimming cost V 1 base and J 6 bases; bases outside gene matches: 3. The germline V gene has CDR1 SGHRS and CDR2 YFSETQ. CDR3 DNA sequence: TGCGCCAGCAGCTTGACCGGGACTAGCAATGAGCAGTTCTTC. Protein product: CASSLTGTSNEQFF.

This clonotype was seen many times. V gene TRBV11-1 combines with J gene TRBJ2-3; a possible D gene is TRBD2 (6 bases). V dropped 5 bases and J dropped 2 bases, with 14 bases sitting between them. This CDR3 contains 15 residues. Germline V lookup: CDR1 SGHAT, CDR2 FQDESV (reference sequence). The CDR3 nucleotides read TGTGCCAGCAGCGAGGATGGGGGGTTCACAGATACGCAGTATTTT. This gives the protein CASSEDGGFTDTQYF.

This clonotype was counted once. The chain uses TRBV4-2 and TRBJ1-4; TRBD1 aligns across 12 bases. The CDR3 is 19 amino acids. V lost 0 bases to trimming and J lost 2 bases; unmatched junction nucleotides: 7. CDR1 is LGHNA and CDR2 is YNFKEQ in the germline V gene. CDR3 in amino acids: CASSQEAGQGASTNEKLFF. The CDR3 region has the DNA TGTGCCAGCAGCCAAGAGGCGGGACAGGGGGCATCTACTAATGAAAAACTGTTTTTT.

In regard to this clonotype: A junction boundary mismatches the germline segment, possibly from a read error. For the CDR3, the DNA is TGCGCCAGCAGCCAAGATCGGACAGGGCTTACCGGGGAGCTGTTTTTT. It encodes CASSQDRTGLTGELFF. This chain joins TRBV3-1 and TRBJ2-2, with 8 bases lining up with TRBD1. The CDR3 is 16 residues long. Germline assignment: CDR1 LGHDT and CDR2 YNNKEL (reference sequence).

This clonotype was found many times. The chain combines TRBV12-3 or TRBV12-4 with TRBJ2-7; perhaps TRBD2 as D (5 bases). V was cut by 3 bases and J by 6 bases, with 12 bases left in between. The CDR3 loop spans 13 amino acids. The CDR3 DNA is TGTGCCAGCAGTTTGGCCACGGAGGCCGAGCAGTACTTC. This sequence encodes CASSLATEAEQYF.

This clonotype was observed a few times. V usage is TRBV2 and J usage is TRBJ1-6, with D hard to call. CDR1 SNHLY and CDR2 FYNNEI come from the germline V gene. CDR3 size: 18 residues. V lost 0 bases and J 7 bases, leaving 19 bases between the germline ends. CDR3 DNA: TGTGCCAGCAGTGAAGCGAGTCATCCGCGGGCGGGGAATTCACCCCTCCACTTT. Translation gives CASSEASHPRAGNSPLHF.

On this clonotype itself: The CDR3 does not close with the conserved phenylalanine or tryptophan, likely indicating a read error. V and J are TRBV3-1 and TRBJ2-7; D gene ambiguous. V was clipped by 1 base and J by 4 bases, with 8 bases between them. The CDR3 totals 13 residues. The V gene's germline CDR1 is LGHDT and CDR2 YNNKEL (reference sequence). The CDR3 region is CASSQGNSYEQYL. The CDR3 nucleotides are TGTGCCAGCAGCCAAGGGAATTCATACGAGCAGTACTTA.

Comments on this clonotype: This may come from a read error, since a much larger clone is one base off. The chain recombines TRBV7-6 with TRBJ2-5, with TRBD1 matching over 7 bases. Germline trimming cut 5 bases from V and 7 bases from J; bases unmatched to any gene: 10. The germline CDR1 and CDR2 sequences are SGHVS and FNYEAQ. The CDR3 has 14 residues. The CDR3 nucleotides read TGTGCCAGCAGCCAGGGACAGAACCGGGGGACCCAGTACTTC. Translation: CASSQGQNRGTQYF. Using reference TRBV7-6 and TRBJ2-5 for the parts outside the CDR3, the full variable domain is GAGVSQSPRYKVTKRGQDVALRCDPISGHVSLYWYRQALGQGPEFLTYFNYEAQQDKSGLPNDRFSAERPEGSISTLTIQRTEQRDSAMYRCASSQGQNRGTQYFGPGTRLLVL.

This clonotype was counted ten times or more. This chain connects TRBV28 to TRBJ2-2; a weak D match, TRBD1 (6 bases). V lost 5 bases and J lost 6, with 16 bases in between. CDR3 size: 15 residues. The V gene's germline CDR1 is MDHEN and CDR2 SYDVKM. Here the CDR3 reads CASSSRGPGAGELFF. As DNA, the CDR3 is TGTGCCAGCAGTAGCAGGGGTCCGGGCGCCGGGGAGCTGTTTTTT. The entire variable domain, with the rest obtained from reference TRBV28 and TRBJ2-2, is as follows: DVKVTQSSRYLVKRTGEKVFLECVQDMDHENMFWYRQDPGLGLRLIYFSYDVKMKEKGDIPEGYSVSREKKERFSLILESASTNQTSMYLCASSSRGPGAGELFFGEGSRLTVL.

A remark on this clonotype: A much larger clone is a single base away; this may be a read error. The genes are TRBV7-9 and TRBJ2-1; D is ambiguous. CDR1 and CDR2 (germline): SEHNR, FQNEAQ (reference sequence). The CDR3 contains 15 residues. The CDR3 sequence is CASGLSLGSFHEQFF. The CDR3 DNA reads TGTGCCAGCGGCTTAAGTCTCGGTAGTTTTCATGAGCAGTTCTTC.

This clonotype appeared a few times. The V gene is TRBV30, the J gene TRBJ1-2; D remains unclear. Germline CDR1 reads GTSNPN; CDR2 reads SVGIG (reference sequence). Trimming removed 0 bases at V and 1 base at J, with 6 bases between. CDR3 length equals 13 residues. CDR3 residues: CAWSVGLNYGYTF. The CDR3 DNA reads as TGTGCCTGGAGTGTTGGTCTTAACTATGGCTACACCTTC.

This chain joins TRBV9 and TRBJ2-7; TRBD2 matches 10 bases. There are 17 residues in the CDR3. J was trimmed by 0 bases and V by 0 bases; bases with no gene match: 6. Germline-derived CDR1 and CDR2 are SGDLS and YYNGEE. CDR3 DNA: TGTGCCAGCAGCGTAGGAGTAGCGGGAGGAATCTCCTACGAGCAGTACTTC. Translating it yields CASSVGVAGGISYEQYF.

The genes are TRBV19 and TRBJ1-5; TRBD1 might be the D (5 bases). This CDR3 is built from 13 residues. Trimming took 3 bases from V and 8 from J, leaving 11 bases between them. Germline lookup yields CDR1 LNHDA and CDR2 SQIVND (reference sequence). The CDR3 region has the DNA TGTGCCAGTAGTATGTACGGGGCCGAGCCCCAGCATTTT. It encodes CASSMYGAEPQHF.